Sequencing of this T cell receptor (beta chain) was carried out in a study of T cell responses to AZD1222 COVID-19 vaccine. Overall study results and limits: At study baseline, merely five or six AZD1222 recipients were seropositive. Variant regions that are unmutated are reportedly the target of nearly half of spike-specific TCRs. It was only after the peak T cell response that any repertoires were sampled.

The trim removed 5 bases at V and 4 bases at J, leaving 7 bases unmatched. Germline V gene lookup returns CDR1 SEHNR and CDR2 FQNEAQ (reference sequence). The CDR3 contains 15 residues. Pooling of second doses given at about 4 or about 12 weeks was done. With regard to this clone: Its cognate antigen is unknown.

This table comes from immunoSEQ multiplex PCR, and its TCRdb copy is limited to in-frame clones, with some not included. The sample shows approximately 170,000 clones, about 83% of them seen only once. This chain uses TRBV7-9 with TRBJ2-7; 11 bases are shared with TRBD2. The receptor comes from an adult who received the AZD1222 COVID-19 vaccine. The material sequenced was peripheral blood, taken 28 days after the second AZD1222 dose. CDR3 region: CASSATLAGGYEQYF. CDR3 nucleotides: TGTGCCAGCAGCGCAACCCTAGCGGGGGGATACGAGCAGTACTTC.